The text below deals with one T cell receptor (beta chain). Its antigen is still unknown. There are no base qualities to consult, and no much larger clone falls within one base. A single peripheral blood draw of around 120 mL on average was collected from each donor into heparinised tubes. A BD FACSAria II was used to sort naive, central memory, regulatory and stem cell-like memory CD4+ T cells with a panel that included CD45RO, CCR7, CD25, CD127, CD95 and CD27. All sorted populations exceeded 95% purity. PBMCs were isolated immediately by Lymphoprep density gradient centrifugation and stained directly without culture. To minimize batch effects, samples were stained and sorted in pairs, one healthy donor with one patient per experiment. The sample belongs to a study of beta chain features in type 1 diabetes (dated by TCRdb to between 2018 and 2020). In terms of the full investigation: No differences in mean age, gender distribution, total cell number or subset yield were found between patients and healthy donors. In the study, recently diagnosed type 1 diabetes patients and matched healthy donors were compared on the TCRB repertoires of their sorted circulating CD4+ T cell subsets. Across all samples, around 99 million sorted cells were examined, and cell number per subset correlated strongly with RNA yield. Naive and central memory subsets were obtained from all 30 or so donors, but regulatory and stem cell-like memory subsets were isolated from only 8 patients and roughly eight healthy donors.

The entire isolated RNA was reverse transcribed using the High Capacity cDNA Reverse Transcription Kit, and thus expressed TCRB transcripts were sequenced. Deep immunoSEQ sequencing was applied to naive, central memory and regulatory T cell samples, giving an average of approximately 4 million total reads per sample. After sorted cells were lysed in RLT buffer, RNA was extracted with DNase-treated RNeasy Micro or Mini kits, with the choice depending on cell number. Each cell subset was processed separately to prevent cross-contamination, with patient and healthy donor samples processed together. TCRB sequences were amplified from cDNA with the immunoSEQ multiplex PCR, producing 87-bp fragments spanning the CDR3 region. The amplicons were sequenced using the Illumina HiSeq platform. Processing in the source paper ran as follows. Synthetic template baselines were used to correct PCR bias computationally, reads within Hamming distance 2 were collapsed, and singletons that could not be merged were discarded. Reads were aligned against IMGT to assign V, D and J genes, CDR3 length and insertions or deletions at six rearrangement sites. Clonotype counts were normalized to sorted cell number within each subset before computing true diversity and Gini coefficients with the tcR R package. The overlap coefficient, calculated on TCRB nucleotide sequences, was used to quantify repertoire sharing. Sourced from immuneACCESS, this table was stored by TCRdb with only in-frame sequences that have V and J called. A share of the clones is absent; for the studies checked, an unresolved V gene accounts for under half, and the remainder has no known explanation. V, J and clone size are taken as reported in that table, and D and trimming were inferred from the DNA itself. Across this sample there are about 160,000 clones, with approximately 10% seen only once. 0.7% of the sample lies in the top ten.

The CDR3 holds 15 amino acids from the cysteine to the phenylalanine. Of all the DNA, just the CDR3 is kept, 45 bases in frame from base 1. V is reduced by 4 bases and J by 3 bases, leaving a spacing of 13 bases between them. Reading the germline V gene gives CDR1 SNHLY and CDR2 FYNNEI. Beyond this particular receptor, the publication reports: Because cDNA was sequenced instead of genomic DNA, highly expressing activated cells could be over-represented, though the groups showed no difference in activation or CD3 levels. Patients with type 1 diabetes made fewer insertions and deleted more nucleotides at VDJ recombination sites, implying thymic rearrangement abnormalities. The naive, central memory and regulatory TCRB repertoires appeared to resemble one another more closely among patients than among healthy donors. Because the HLA sub-analyses included only small numbers of individuals, any influence of HLA type on TCRB rearrangement was left unresolved. Shorter templates might have been favored by PCR, but patient and control samples were amplified and corrected together, so both groups would have been affected equally by any skew. In all four CD4+ subsets, TCRB CDR3 length was moderately but significantly shorter in type 1 diabetes patients.

The chain was built from TRBV2 and TRBJ2-1, with TRBD2 perhaps the D gene, on 6 matching bases. The TCR was taken from a woman between 25 and 40 years old with type 1 diabetes. Sequencing input: central memory CD4+ T cells from blood. The CDR3 sequence is CASSVLATNYNEQFF. The DNA sequence reads TGTGCCAGCAGTGTCCTAGCGACTAACTACAATGAGCAGTTCTTC.